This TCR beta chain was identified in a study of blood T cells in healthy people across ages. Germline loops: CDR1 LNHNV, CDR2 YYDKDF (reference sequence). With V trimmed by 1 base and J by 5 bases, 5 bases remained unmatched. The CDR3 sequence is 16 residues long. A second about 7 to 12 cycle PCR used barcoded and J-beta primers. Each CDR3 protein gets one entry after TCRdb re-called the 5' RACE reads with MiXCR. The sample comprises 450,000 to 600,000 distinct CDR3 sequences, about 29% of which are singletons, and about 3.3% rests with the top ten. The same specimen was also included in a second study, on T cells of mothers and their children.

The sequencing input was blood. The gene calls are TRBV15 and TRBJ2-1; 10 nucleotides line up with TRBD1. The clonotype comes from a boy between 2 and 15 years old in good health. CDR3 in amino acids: CATSRGQDRGNNEQFF. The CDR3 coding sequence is TGTGCCACCAGCAGAGGCCAGGACAGGGGGAACAATGAGCAGTTCTTC.